The 14 T cell receptor beta chains listed next were all sequenced from one sample in a study of shared clonotypes between healthy human individuals. Measured with immunoSEQ multiplex PCR; TCRdb has only the in-frame clones, and not every one. Of 2 million to 2.5 million clones in the sample, 95% were seen once. The sequencing input was naive CD4+ T cells sorted from blood. The sample's subset: CD45RA+ positively selected. The receptors shown here come from a man aged 18 to 29 in good health.

As regards this clone: The same CDR3 also results from other DNA sequences found in this sample. The CDR3 region is CASSRSSLETQYF. CDR3 DNA: TGTGCCAGCAGCCGATCCAGTTTAGAGACCCAGTACTTC. The chain recombines TRBV5-4 with TRBJ2-5; D not resolved. The CDR3 sequence is 13 residues long. Trimming took off 4 bases at V and 4 bases at J, with 11 bases between the two ends. CDR1 and CDR2 (germline): SGHNT, YYREEE (reference sequence).

The chain recombines TRBV25-1 with TRBJ2-3, with D perhaps being TRBD1 or TRBD2 (5 bases each). V lost 1 base and J lost 1, with 6 bases in between. This CDR3 comprises 14 residues. The germline CDR1 and CDR2 sequences are MGHDK and SYGVNS. The CDR3 DNA reads as TGTGCCAGCAGTGAATTGGGGGGCACAGATACGCAGTATTTT. This translates into CASSELGGTDTQYF.

This clone was seen a handful of times. The V gene is TRBV7-2, the J gene TRBJ1-4; possibly TRBD1 for D (5 bases). Trimming took off 2 bases at V and 6 bases at J, with 10 bases between the two ends. The length of the CDR3 is 14 residues. Germline CDR1 SGHTA, CDR2 FQGNSA. CDR3 residues: CASSLSRRDEKLFF. CDR3 bases: TGTGCCAGCAGCTTAAGCCGCAGGGATGAAAAACTGTTTTTT. The full variable domain, with the rest looked up from reference TRBV7-2 and TRBJ1-4, is GAGVSQSPSNKVTEKGKDVELRCDPISGHTALYWYRQSLGQGLEFLIYFQGNSAPDKSGLPSDRFSAERTGGSVSTLTIQRTQQEDSAVYLCASSLSRRDEKLFFGSGTQLSVL.

The chain employs TRBV12-5 and TRBJ1-6; no clear D gene. The CDR3 length is 17 residues. CDR1 is LGHNT, CDR2 FRNRAP, per germline. V was cut by 2 bases and J by 2 bases, with 13 bases left in between. The CDR3 region is CASGLYPPRPYNSPLHF. In DNA form, the CDR3 reads TGTGCTAGTGGTTTGTACCCCCCAAGGCCCTATAATTCACCCCTCCACTTT. Complete variable domain (other parts from reference TRBV12-5 and TRBJ1-6): DARVTQTPRHKVTEMGQEVTMRCQPILGHNTVFWYRQTMMQGLELLAYFRNRAPLDDSGMPKDRFSAEMPDATLATLKIQPSEPRDSAVYFCASGLYPPRPYNSPLHFGNGTRLTVT.

The chain combines TRBV11-2 with TRBJ2-7; 10 bases fit TRBD2. Trimming at V came to 3 bases and at J to 7 bases, leaving 6 bases not matched to a gene. Germline V CDR1 and CDR2: SGHAT, FQNNGV. The CDR3 loop spans 14 amino acids. The CDR3 loop is CASSFGLAGEEQYF. CDR3 in DNA: TGTGCCAGCAGCTTTGGCCTAGCGGGAGAAGAGCAGTACTTC.

This clone was observed a single time. Other DNA sequences of this sample code for an identical CDR3. This chain uses TRBV5-1 with TRBJ2-1, with D possibly matching TRBD2 (5 bases). The germline V and J ends were trimmed by 4 bases and 6 bases, with 14 bases remaining between them. Germline assignment: CDR1 SGHRS and CDR2 YFSETQ. The CDR3 spans 14 residues. The CDR3 DNA follows: TGCGCCAGCAGCCTCGCGTCGAGCGGCAATGAGCAGTTCTTC. The encoded protein is CASSLASSGNEQFF.

Comments on this clone: This specimen includes other DNA sequences encoding the same CDR3. This rearrangement joins TRBV5-1 to TRBJ1-3; D remains ambiguous. Germline CDR1 SGHRS, CDR2 YFSETQ. The V and J ends lost 4 bases and 0 bases respectively, with 8 bases between them. This CDR3 has 14 amino acids. The CDR3 DNA follows: TGCGCCAGCAGCGTAGGGAGCTCTGGAAACACCATATATTTT. Translating it yields CASSVGSSGNTIYF.

This chain joins TRBV7-2 and TRBJ2-1; 12 nucleotides align to TRBD2. The V gene's germline CDR1 is SGHTA and CDR2 FQGNSA. CDR3 length equals 17 residues. V shed 5 bases and J 3 bases; nucleotides not matched to a gene: 8. The CDR3 protein is CASSPRTSGIFYNEQFF. CDR3 DNA: TGTGCCAGCAGCCCCCGGACTAGCGGGATATTCTACAATGAGCAGTTCTTC.

This clone was observed a single time. Other DNA sequences in this sample translate to the same CDR3. Written as DNA, the CDR3 is TGTGCCTGGAGTCGCGGCTCCTACGAGCAGTACTTC. Protein sequence: CAWSRGSYEQYF. V and J are TRBV30 and TRBJ2-7; D is unclear. The CDR3 is made up of 12 amino acids. Trimming removed 2 bases at V and 0 bases at J, with 5 bases between. Germline V gene lookup returns CDR1 GTSNPN and CDR2 SVGIG (reference sequence).

The rearrangement joins TRBV7-2 to TRBJ2-1; 7 positions match TRBD1. J gave up 2 bases and V 4 bases, and 5 bases lay outside the gene matches. The germline V gene has CDR1 SGHTA and CDR2 FQGNSA. The CDR3 runs 15 residues. The CDR3, as DNA: TGTGCCAGCAGCTCCGGGACAGATGCCTACAATGAGCAGTTCTTC. Amino acid sequence: CASSSGTDAYNEQFF.

V and J are TRBV10-3 and TRBJ1-5; 7 positions match TRBD1. Germline V gene sequence: CDR1 ENHRY, CDR2 SYGVKD. Unmatched junction bases numbered 5, after V lost 5 bases and J lost 1 base. This CDR3 contains 15 residues. The CDR3 region is CAISTGEESNQPQHF. CDR3 DNA sequence: TGTGCCATCAGTACAGGGGAGGAAAGCAATCAGCCCCAGCATTTT.

The V gene is TRBV6-1, the J gene TRBJ2-7; D is undetermined. This CDR3 spans 13 amino acids. V dropped 1 base and J dropped 2 bases, with 6 bases sitting between them. Germline CDR1 and CDR2: MNHNS and SASEGT. In DNA, the CDR3 is TGTGCCAGCAGTGAAGTATCCGCCTACGAGCAGTACTTC. Protein sequence: CASSEVSAYEQYF.

The chain is built from TRBV7-9 and TRBJ1-2, with D possibly matching TRBD1 (5 bases). Trimming left V 1 base short and J 6 bases short, with 15 bases between. Germline CDR1 and CDR2: SEHNR and FQNEAQ (reference sequence). The CDR3 length is 15 residues. CDR3 sequence reads: CASSLVKGQGHGYTF. The CDR3 coding sequence is TGTGCCAGCAGCTTAGTTAAGGGGCAGGGACATGGCTACACCTTC.

The chain couples TRBV11-2 to TRBJ2-1; D unresolved. Per the germline V gene, CDR1 is SGHAT and CDR2 is FQNNGV. The CDR3 contains 17 residues. V was cut by 1 base and J by 2 bases, with 15 bases left in between. The CDR3 DNA follows: TGTGCCAGCAGCTTAGTTCCAGCCCGTCAGACCTACAATGAGCAGTTCTTC. It translates to CASSLVPARQTYNEQFF.